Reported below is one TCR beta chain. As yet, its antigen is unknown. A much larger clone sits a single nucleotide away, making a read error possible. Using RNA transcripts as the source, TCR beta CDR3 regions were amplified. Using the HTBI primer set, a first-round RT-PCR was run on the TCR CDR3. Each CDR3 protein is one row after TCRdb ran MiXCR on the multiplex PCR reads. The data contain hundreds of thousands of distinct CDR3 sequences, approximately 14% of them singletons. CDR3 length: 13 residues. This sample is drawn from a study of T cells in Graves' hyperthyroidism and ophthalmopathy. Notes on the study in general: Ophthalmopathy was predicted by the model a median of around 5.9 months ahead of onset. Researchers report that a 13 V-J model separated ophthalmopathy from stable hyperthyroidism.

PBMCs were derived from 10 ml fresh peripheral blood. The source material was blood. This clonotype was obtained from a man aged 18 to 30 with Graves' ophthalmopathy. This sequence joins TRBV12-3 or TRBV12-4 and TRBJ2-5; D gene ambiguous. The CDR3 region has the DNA TGTGCCAACAGTTTTGGGCTGAAAGAGACCCAGTACTTC. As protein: CANSFGLKETQYF.